Shown below are 10 T cell receptor beta chains from a single sample sequenced in a study of blood T cell repertoires in COVID-19. Data came from immunoSEQ multiplex PCR; TCRdb stores just in-frame clones and leaves some out. This sample has tens of thousands of clones, with approximately 89% found just once. Sequenced material: peripheral blood. The receptors shown here come from a human donor in a cohort sampled during active COVID-19.

J is TRBJ1-1 and V is TRBV24-1, with 7 nucleotides matching TRBD1. Germline assignment: CDR1 KGHDR and CDR2 SFDVKD. The CDR3 is made up of 15 amino acids. V trimming: 7 bases; J trimming: 4 bases; junction bases outside the gene matches: 11. Written as DNA, the CDR3 is TGTGCCACCAGGGGAACCGGGACAGTCTTCACTGAAGCTTTCTTT. This translates into CATRGTGTVFTEAFF.

The chain recombines TRBV24-1 with TRBJ1-6, with TRBD1 identical over 10 bases. Germline assignment: CDR1 KGHDR and CDR2 SFDVKD. The CDR3 runs to 14 residues. With 9 bases clipped from V and 9 bases from J, the junction kept 7 bases outside the gene matches. CDR3 bases: TGTGCCACCGCCGACGGACAGGGGGTTTCACCCCTCCACTTT. It specifies CATADGQGVSPLHF.

The chain carries TRBV27 and TRBJ2-7, with D tentatively TRBD2 (5 bases). CDR3 length equals 12 residues. Trimming stripped 3 bases from V and 5 bases from J, with 8 bases between. The germline CDR1 and CDR2 sequences are MNHEY and SMNVEV (reference sequence). CDR3 loop: CASSFTGNEQYF. DNA of the CDR3: TGTGCCAGCAGTTTTACCGGGAACGAGCAGTACTTC.

The chain couples TRBV11-2 to TRBJ2-7; D might be TRBD2 (5 bases). Looked up from germline, CDR1 is SGHAT and CDR2 is FQNNGV. The V gene lost 5 bases and the J gene lost 0 bases, with 11 bases spanning the gap. This CDR3 has 14 amino acids. CDR3 bases: TGTGCCAGCAGCCGGGCAGGAGGCTCCTACGAGCAGTACTTC. This sequence encodes CASSRAGGSYEQYF.

This chain uses TRBV6-5 with TRBJ2-1, with TRBD2 identical over 12 bases. The junction had 8 bases not matched to a gene; V was cut back by 4 bases and J by 10 bases. The germline V gene encodes CDR1 MNHEY and CDR2 SVGAGI. The CDR3 length is 15 residues. The CDR3: CASSSSSGGAGEQFF. The CDR3 nucleotides are TGTGCCAGCAGTTCCTCTAGCGGGGGGGCCGGGGAGCAGTTCTTC.

The chain combines TRBV28 with TRBJ1-5, with 7 bases matching TRBD1. Germline-derived CDR1 and CDR2 are MDHEN and SYDVKM. The V and J ends lost 4 bases and 3 bases, in that order; junction bases with no gene match: 3. This CDR3 contains 14 residues. The CDR3 DNA is TGTGCCAGCAGTTCGACAGGGAACAATCAGCCCCAGCATTTT. Amino acids: CASSSTGNNQPQHF.

This chain links TRBV13 with TRBJ2-7, with a possible D match to TRBD2 (6 bases). The V gene lost 0 bases and the J gene lost 3 bases, with 12 bases spanning the gap. CDR3 length: 15 amino acids. From germline, CDR1 is PRHDT and CDR2 FYEKMQ (reference sequence). The CDR3: CASSLGGGAIYEQYF. The CDR3 nucleotides read TGTGCCAGCAGCTTAGGGGGCGGGGCTATCTACGAGCAGTACTTC.

V usage is TRBV11-2 and J usage is TRBJ2-7, with D unresolved. The length of the CDR3 is 15 residues. The germline V gene has CDR1 SGHAT and CDR2 FQNNGV. V lost 0 bases and J lost 5, with 14 bases in between. In DNA form, the CDR3 reads TGTGCCAGCAGCTTAGATCCCAGGAAGGCTAACGAGCAGTACTTC. Translation gives CASSLDPRKANEQYF.

V gene TRBV12-3 or TRBV12-4 combines with J gene TRBJ1-3, with D unresolved. The CDR3 is 11 residues long. The V gene lost 9 bases and the J gene lost 3 bases, with 6 bases spanning the gap. The CDR3 DNA reads as TGTGCCAGTCCCCTTGGAAACACCATATATTTT. As protein: CASPLGNTIYF.

The rearrangement joins TRBV19 to TRBJ2-4, with D perhaps matching TRBD1 (6 bases). Trimming shortened V by 3 bases and J by 13 bases, and 10 bases separated the two germline ends. The germline CDR1 and CDR2 sequences are LNHDA and SQIVND (reference sequence). The CDR3 covers 11 residues. Here the CDR3 DNA reads TGTGCCAGTAGTATTACAGGGCTACAGTACTTC. Translated, it gives CASSITGLQYF. The entire variable domain, with the rest obtained from reference TRBV19 and TRBJ2-4, is as follows: DGGITQSPKYLFRKEGQNVTLSCEQNLNHDAMYWYRQDPGQGLRLIYYSQIVNDFQKGDIAEGYSVSREKKESFPLTVTSAQKNPTAFYLCASSITGLQYFGAGTRLSVL.